This entry describes one T cell receptor beta chain. Germline V gives CDR1 MDHEN, CDR2 SYDVKM. V was pared by 7 bases and J by 2 bases, with 7 bases of the junction left unmatched. The CDR3 consists of 15 residues. This specimen comes from a study of blood T cell repertoires in COVID-19. Overall study: Material from acute and convalescent COVID-19 was sourced from the United States, Italy and Spain. Sources were T cells, B-cell-depleted T cells, or PBMCs; the material itself was cDNA or gDNA.

Original processing notes: Amplification of reference gene primers was used by the study to estimate nucleated cell counts. Method: immunoSEQ multiplex PCR; TCRdb's copy keeps in-frame clones and lacks some. V and J calls and clone size are given by that table; D and trimming were obtained from the DNA. Of about 170,000 clones listed, around 87% were seen once; the top ten hold 7% to 8%. The source material was peripheral blood. This TCR derives from a woman older than 75 in a cohort sampled during active or convalescent COVID-19. The gene calls are TRBV28 and TRBJ1-3; 8 nucleotides align to TRBD1. The CDR3 protein is CASTIQGATGNTIYF. CDR3 nucleotides: TGTGCCAGCACAATCCAGGGGGCTACTGGAAACACCATATATTTT.